This entry features one T cell receptor (beta chain) sequence. Measured with immunoSEQ multiplex PCR; TCRdb has only the in-frame clones, and not every one. Counted here are fewer than 300,000 clones, 90% occurring once; the ten biggest clones make up 1% to 1.3%. The CDR3 has 14 amino acids. Trimming took 0 bases from V and 7 from J, leaving 13 bases between them. Germline lookup yields CDR1 SGDLS and CDR2 YYNGEE. The source of the sample is a study of blood T cell repertoires in COVID-19. The V call is TRBV9, the J call TRBJ2-5; weak D call: TRBD2 (7 bases). The source of this sequence is a woman aged 25 to 39 who had recovered from COVID-19. Input material: PBMCs or T cells enriched from blood (not recorded which). The CDR3 nucleotides are TGTGCCAGCAGCGTAGAGGGGGGAGGGTTGACCCAGTACTTC. Its translation: CASSVEGGGLTQYF.